This T cell receptor beta chain was sequenced in a study of shared clonotypes between healthy human individuals (dated by TCRdb to 2019 to 2021). Some background on the complete study: The cohort included a few men and two women between 18 and 49 years of age. For each donor, CD4 naive and CD4 memory were each run on three plates, CD8 naive on two plates, and CD8 memory on one plate. To estimate repertoire size and how much clonotypes are shared between individuals, the study performed deep sequencing of blood TCR repertoires from a handful of healthy adults. To increase sequencing depth and limit assay-specific biases, TCR repertoire library preparation and sequencing were carried out by different laboratories using diverse techniques. Each donor's leukapheresis produced roughly between roughly 0.85 and 10 billion PBMCs. The paper as a whole reports these results and caveats: Pairwise subsampling indicated that sequencing depth was expected to affect the degree of clonotype sharing among donors. Even with the large sequencing depth, rarefaction of the sorted-subset datasets indicated that sequencing was incomplete. The genetic and exposure-history diversity represented was limited by the small number of donors. Clonotypes shared by all four sorted-subset donors showed higher generation probabilities than non-shared clonotypes. Sharing across several donors was observed for about 5% of naive CD4, less than 4% of naive CD8, 2% to 2.5% of memory CD4, and around 0.4% of memory CD8 clonotypes. Larger estimated clonotype richness was generally found for naive subsets than for memory subsets. Sampling was restricted to blood, and TCR repertoires in tissues likely differ from the TCR repertoires found in blood.

In the case of this clone: What antigen it recognizes has not been identified. Per-base quality was not reported, and no clone a single base away is much larger than it.

Using the deep immunoSEQ assay, TCR CDR3 regions were amplified from genomic DNA by multiplex PCR. Extracted genomic DNA from each cell subset was distributed evenly across all wells of several immunoSEQ 96-well plates, and each plate was treated as a replicate. For sorted subsets, around 0.2 ug of genomic DNA, equivalent to 25,000 to 35,000 T cell genomes, went into each replicate PCR. The purified libraries were quantified using a Qubit 3.0 fluorometer, sized with a Bioanalyzer 2100, and then quantified again using the KAPA Library Quantification kit. Every immunoSEQ 96-well plate was sequenced on a dedicated single-read 150-cycle Illumina NextSeq 550 flow cell. As for the original processing: Because the immunoSEQ output included only junctional sequences and no quality scores, the filtering could not be the same as the filtering used for full-length reads. Sequences were annotated with PyIR, a Python wrapper for IgBLAST v1.9, and V/J genes and CDR3 were assigned using IMGT germline references. Reads were removed for weak V/J assignments (E-value above 1e-6), missing CDR3, stop codons, out-of-frame junctions, or ambiguous translated residues. V3J clonotypes were defined as sequences sharing the same inferred V gene, J gene, and CDR3 amino acid sequence. Percentage overlap between repertoires was computed as shared unique clonotypes divided by the size of the smaller repertoire. RTK rarefaction, the Chao1 estimator, and Recon v2.1 estimates of unobserved clonotypes were used to assess repertoire richness. Generation probabilities for all TCRbeta clonotypes obtained by the gDNA method from a handful of donors were computed using OLGA. The immuneACCESS repertoire file appears here via TCRdb, limited to in-frame rearrangements. These files lack a portion of the clones; in checked studies, under half of the deficit traces to unresolved V genes, and the cause of the others is not known. Clone size and the V and J calls come from that table; the DNA yielded D and trimming. This sample comprises roughly 1,000,000 clones, approximately 80% of them detected only once. The biggest ten clones account for roughly 0.56% of the sample.

V is trimmed back by 4 bases and J by 6 bases, and the junction contains 14 bases that no gene match accounts for. From cysteine to phenylalanine, the CDR3 is 16 amino acids long. Only CDR3 DNA remains: 48 bases, in frame from the first base. The germline V gene supplies CDR1 SGHAT and CDR2 FQNNGV. The donors were healthy, HIV-negative adults with no recently reported acute infections or vaccinations. Only Caucasian adults living in Nashville, Tennessee, USA were represented among the donors. CD4+ T cells were enriched through magnetic negative selection, after which naive cells were positively selected on CD45RA and the remaining negative fraction served as the memory subset. After blood collection by leukapheresis, PBMCs were isolated using Ficoll-Histopaque density gradient centrifugation and then cryopreserved in the vapor phase of liquid nitrogen. Analytical flow cytometry was used to check the purity and quantity of each magnetically sorted T cell population. Each sorted fraction had its genomic DNA isolated and then quantified by UV absorbance on a Nanodrop 2000c.

The rearranged segments are TRBV11-2 and TRBJ2-7, and 8 junctional nucleotides match TRBD2. The specimen was memory CD4+ T cells from PBMCs. Sample cell subset or site, as interpreted from the label and publication: CD45RA-negative fraction. The sequence was obtained from a man between 18 and 35 years old in good health. Some clones in this sample may be carry-over from other donors' samples. Read as DNA, the sequence is TGTGCCAGCAGCTCCCGGGGGGGTGGCTCCCTATCCGAGCAGTACTTC. Translated, this is CASSSRGGGSLSEQYF.